This TCR beta chain was captured in a study of blood T cell repertoires in COVID-19. Study-wide background: Whether acute or convalescent, the COVID-19 samples came from the United States, Italy and Spain. The analysed material was cDNA or gDNA that came from T cells, B-cell-depleted T cells, or PBMCs.

Under the authors' procedure: Scientists estimated how many nucleated cells there were by amplifying reference gene primers. Clones were sequenced by immunoSEQ multiplex PCR, and TCRdb holds only the in-frame ones, with some missing. V and J calls and clone size are copied from that table; D and trimming were computed from the DNA. The sample has just over 90,000 clones, 75% to 90% seen once; the top ten hold 1.5%. Germline V lookup: CDR1 LGHNA, CDR2 YSLEER. The length of the CDR3 is 15 residues. Trimming left V 0 bases short and J 4 bases short, with 12 bases between. The sample taken for sequencing was peripheral blood. The chain couples TRBV4-3 to TRBJ2-5; D might be TRBD1 (6 bases). The source of this sequence is a human donor with active COVID-19. The donor label of this sample is uncertain. CDR3 amino acids: CASSQEGHPTETQYF. CDR3 sequence (DNA): TGCGCCAGCAGCCAAGAGGGACACCCGACAGAGACCCAGTACTTC.